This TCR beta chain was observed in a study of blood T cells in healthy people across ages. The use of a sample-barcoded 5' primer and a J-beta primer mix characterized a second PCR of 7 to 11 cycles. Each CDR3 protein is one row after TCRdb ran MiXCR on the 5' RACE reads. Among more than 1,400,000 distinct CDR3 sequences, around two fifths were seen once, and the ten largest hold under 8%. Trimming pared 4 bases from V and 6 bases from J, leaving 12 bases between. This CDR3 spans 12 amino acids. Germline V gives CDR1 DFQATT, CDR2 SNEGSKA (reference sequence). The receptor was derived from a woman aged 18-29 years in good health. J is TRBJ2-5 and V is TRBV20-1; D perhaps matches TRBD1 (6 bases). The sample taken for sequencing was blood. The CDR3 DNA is TGCAGTGCTATGGAACAGGGACAGACCCAGTACTTC. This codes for CSAMEQGQTQYF.